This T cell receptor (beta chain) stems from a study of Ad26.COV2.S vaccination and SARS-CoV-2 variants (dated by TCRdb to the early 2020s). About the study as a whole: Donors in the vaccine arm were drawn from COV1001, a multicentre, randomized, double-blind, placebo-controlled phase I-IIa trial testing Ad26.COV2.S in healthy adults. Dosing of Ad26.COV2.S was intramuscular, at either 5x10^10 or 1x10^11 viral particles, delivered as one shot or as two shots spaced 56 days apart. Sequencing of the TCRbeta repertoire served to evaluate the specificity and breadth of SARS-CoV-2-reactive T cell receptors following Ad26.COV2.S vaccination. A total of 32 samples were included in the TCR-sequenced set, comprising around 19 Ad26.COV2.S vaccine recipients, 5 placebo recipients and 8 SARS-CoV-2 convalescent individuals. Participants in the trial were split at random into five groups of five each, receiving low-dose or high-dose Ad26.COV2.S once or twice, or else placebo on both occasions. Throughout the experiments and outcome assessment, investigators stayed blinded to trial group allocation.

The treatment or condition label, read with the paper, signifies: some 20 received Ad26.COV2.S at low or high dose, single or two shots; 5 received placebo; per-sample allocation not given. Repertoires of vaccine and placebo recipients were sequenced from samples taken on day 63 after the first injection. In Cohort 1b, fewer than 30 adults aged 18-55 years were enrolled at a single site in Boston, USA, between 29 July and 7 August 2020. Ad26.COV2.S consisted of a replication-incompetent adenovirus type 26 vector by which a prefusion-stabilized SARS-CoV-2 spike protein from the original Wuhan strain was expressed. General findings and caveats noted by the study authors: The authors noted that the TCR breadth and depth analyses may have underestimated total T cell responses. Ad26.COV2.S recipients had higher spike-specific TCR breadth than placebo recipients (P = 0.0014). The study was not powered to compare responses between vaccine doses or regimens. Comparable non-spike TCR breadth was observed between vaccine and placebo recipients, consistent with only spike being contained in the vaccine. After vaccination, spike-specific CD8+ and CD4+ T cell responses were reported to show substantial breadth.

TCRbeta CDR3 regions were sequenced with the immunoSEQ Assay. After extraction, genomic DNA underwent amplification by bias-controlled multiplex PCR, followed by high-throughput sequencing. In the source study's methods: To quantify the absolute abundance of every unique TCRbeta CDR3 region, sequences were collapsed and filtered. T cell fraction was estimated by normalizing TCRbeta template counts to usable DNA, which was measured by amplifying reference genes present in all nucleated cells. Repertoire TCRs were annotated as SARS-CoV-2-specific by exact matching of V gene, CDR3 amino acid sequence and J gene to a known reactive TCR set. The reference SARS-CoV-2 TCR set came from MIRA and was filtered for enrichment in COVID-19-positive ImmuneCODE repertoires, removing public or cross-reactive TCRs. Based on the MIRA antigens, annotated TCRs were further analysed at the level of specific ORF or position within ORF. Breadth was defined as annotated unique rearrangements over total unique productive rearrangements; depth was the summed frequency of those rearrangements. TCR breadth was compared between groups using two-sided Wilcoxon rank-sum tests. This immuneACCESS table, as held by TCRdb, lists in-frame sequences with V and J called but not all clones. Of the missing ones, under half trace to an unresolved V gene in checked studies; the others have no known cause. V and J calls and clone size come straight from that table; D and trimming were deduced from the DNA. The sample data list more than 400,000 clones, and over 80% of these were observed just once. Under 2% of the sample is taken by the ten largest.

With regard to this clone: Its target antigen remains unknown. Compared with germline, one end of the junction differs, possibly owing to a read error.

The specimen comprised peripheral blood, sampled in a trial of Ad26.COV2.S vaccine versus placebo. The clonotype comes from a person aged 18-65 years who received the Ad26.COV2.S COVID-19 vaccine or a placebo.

This receptor carries the CDR3 CASSPPSFNEQFF. The DNA is as follows: TGTGCCAGCAGCCCCCCCTCCTTCAATGAGCAGTTCTTC. The sequence links TRBV3-1 (or the pseudogene TRBV3-2) to TRBJ2-1; the D gene remains uncertain. CDR1 and CDR2 (LGHDT, YNNKEL) derive from the germline V gene (reference sequence). The CDR3 contains 13 residues, cysteine and phenylalanine counted. The kept DNA is CDR3 alone, 39 bases in frame from the first base.